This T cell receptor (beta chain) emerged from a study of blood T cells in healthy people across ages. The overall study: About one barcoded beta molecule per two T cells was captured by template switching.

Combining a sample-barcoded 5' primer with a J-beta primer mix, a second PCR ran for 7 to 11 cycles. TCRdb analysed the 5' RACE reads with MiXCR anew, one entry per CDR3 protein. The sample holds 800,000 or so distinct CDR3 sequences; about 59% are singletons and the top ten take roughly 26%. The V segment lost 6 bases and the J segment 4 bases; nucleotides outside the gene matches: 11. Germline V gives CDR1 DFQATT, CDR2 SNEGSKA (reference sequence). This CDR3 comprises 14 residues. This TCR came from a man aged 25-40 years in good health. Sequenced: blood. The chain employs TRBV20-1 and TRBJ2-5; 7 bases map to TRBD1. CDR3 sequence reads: CSATGHTGVETQYF. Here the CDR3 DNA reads TGCAGTGCAACGGGACACACAGGGGTAGAGACCCAGTACTTC.